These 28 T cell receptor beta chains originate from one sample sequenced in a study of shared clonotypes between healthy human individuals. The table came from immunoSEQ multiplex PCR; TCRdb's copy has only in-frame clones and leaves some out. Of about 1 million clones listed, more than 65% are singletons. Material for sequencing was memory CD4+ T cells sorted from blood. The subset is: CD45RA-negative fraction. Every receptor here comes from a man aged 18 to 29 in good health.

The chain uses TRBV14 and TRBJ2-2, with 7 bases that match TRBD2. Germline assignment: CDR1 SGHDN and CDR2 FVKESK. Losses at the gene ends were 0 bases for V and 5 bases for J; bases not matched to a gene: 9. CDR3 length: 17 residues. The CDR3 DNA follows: TGTGCCAGCAGCCAAGATCGAAGGGACTACTTTACCGGGGAGCTGTTTTTT. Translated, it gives CASSQDRRDYFTGELFF.

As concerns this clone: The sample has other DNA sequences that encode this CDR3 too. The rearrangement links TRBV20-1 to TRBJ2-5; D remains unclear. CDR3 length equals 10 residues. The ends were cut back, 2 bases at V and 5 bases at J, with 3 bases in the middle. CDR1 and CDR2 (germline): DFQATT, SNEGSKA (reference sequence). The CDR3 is CSARSETQYF. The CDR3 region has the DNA TGCAGTGCTAGAAGTGAGACCCAGTACTTC.

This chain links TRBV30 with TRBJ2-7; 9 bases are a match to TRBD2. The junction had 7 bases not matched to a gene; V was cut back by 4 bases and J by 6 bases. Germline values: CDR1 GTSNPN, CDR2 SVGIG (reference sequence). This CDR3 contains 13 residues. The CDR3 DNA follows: TGTGCCTGGACCAGGGTGCGGGGGGGCGAGCAGTACTTC. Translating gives CAWTRVRGGEQYF. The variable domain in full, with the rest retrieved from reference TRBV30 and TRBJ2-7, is SQTIHQWPATLVQPVGSPLSLECTVEGTSNPNLYWYRQAAGRGLQLLFYSVGIGQISSEVPQNLSASRPQDRQFILSSKKLLLSDSGFYLCAWTRVRGGEQYFGPGTRLTVT.

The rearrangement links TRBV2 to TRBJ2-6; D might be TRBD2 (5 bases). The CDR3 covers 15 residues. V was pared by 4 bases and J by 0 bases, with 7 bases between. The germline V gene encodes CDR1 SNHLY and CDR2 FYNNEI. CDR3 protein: CASSGGHSGANVLTF. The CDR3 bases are TGTGCCAGCAGTGGCGGGCACTCTGGGGCCAACGTCCTGACTTTC.

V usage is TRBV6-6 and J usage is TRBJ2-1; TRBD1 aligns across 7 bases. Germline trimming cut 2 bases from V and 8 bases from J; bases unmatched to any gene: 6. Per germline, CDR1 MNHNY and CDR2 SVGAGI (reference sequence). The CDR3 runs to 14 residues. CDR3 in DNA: TGTGCCAGCAGTTACGCAGGGACAGCCGATGAGCAGTTCTTC. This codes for CASSYAGTADEQFF.

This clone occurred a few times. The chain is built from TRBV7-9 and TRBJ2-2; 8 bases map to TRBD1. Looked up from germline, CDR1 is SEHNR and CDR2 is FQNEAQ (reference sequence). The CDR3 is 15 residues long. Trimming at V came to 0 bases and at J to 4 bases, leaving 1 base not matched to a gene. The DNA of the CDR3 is TGTGCCAGCAGCTTAGCGACAGGGGTCACCGGGGAGCTGTTTTTT. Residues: CASSLATGVTGELFF.

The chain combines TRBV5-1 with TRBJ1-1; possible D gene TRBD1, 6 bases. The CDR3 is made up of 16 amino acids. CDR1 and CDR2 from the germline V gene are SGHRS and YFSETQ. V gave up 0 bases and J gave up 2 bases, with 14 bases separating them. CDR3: CASSLARQGLNTEAFF. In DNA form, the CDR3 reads TGCGCCAGCAGCTTGGCGAGGCAGGGGTTAAACACTGAAGCTTTCTTT. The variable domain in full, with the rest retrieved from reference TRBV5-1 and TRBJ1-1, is KAGVTQTPRYLIKTRGQQVTLSCSPISGHRSVSWYQQTPGQGLQFLFEYFSETQRNKGNFPGRFSGRQFSNSRSEMNVSTLELGDSALYLCASSLARQGLNTEAFFGQGTRLTVV.

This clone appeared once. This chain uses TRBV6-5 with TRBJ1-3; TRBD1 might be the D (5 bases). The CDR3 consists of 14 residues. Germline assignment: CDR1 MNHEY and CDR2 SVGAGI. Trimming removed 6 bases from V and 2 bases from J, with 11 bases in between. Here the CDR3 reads CASRGPGTGNTIYF. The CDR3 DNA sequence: TGTGCCAGCAGGGGTCCAGGGACTGGAAACACCATATATTTT.

The CDR3 DNA reads TGTGCCAGCATGAGCTATGGCTACACCTTC. Its protein product is CASMSYGYTF. The chain has TRBV6-1 and TRBJ1-2; D call uncertain. The length of the CDR3 is 10 residues. Germline V CDR1 and CDR2: MNHNS, SASEGT. V was cut by 7 bases and J by 4 bases, with 4 bases left in between.

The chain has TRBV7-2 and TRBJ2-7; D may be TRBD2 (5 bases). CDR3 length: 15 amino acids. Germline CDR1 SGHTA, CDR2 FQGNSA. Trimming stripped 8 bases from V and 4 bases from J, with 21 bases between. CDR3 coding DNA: TGTGCCAGCCTTCTTGTGGGAGTAGGTCAGTACGAGCAGTACTTC. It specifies CASLLVGVGQYEQYF. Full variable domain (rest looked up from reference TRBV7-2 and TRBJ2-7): GAGVSQSPSNKVTEKGKDVELRCDPISGHTALYWYRQSLGQGLEFLIYFQGNSAPDKSGLPSDRFSAERTGGSVSTLTIQRTQQEDSAVYLCASLLVGVGQYEQYFGPGTRLTVT.

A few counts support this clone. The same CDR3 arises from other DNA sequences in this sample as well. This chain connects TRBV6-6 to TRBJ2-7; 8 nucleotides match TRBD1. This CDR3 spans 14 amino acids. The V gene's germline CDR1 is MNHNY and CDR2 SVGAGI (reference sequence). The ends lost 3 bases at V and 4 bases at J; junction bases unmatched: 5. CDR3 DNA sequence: TGTGCCAGCAGTTATGGGCAGGGGGCTTACGAGCAGTACTTC. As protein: CASSYGQGAYEQYF.

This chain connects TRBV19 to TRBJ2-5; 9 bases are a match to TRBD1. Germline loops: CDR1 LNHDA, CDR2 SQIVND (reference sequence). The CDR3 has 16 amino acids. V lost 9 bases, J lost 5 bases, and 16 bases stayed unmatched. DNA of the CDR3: TGTGCCAGAACAACCGGACAGGGGAGGGTTGTGGAGACCCAGTACTTC. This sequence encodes CARTTGQGRVVETQYF.

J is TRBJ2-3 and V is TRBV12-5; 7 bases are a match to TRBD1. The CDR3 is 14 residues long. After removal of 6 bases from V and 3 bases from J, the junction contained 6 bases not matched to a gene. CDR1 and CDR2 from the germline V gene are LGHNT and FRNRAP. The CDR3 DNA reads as TGTGCTAGTGGCATTCAGGGGGTAACAGATACGCAGTATTTT. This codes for CASGIQGVTDTQYF.

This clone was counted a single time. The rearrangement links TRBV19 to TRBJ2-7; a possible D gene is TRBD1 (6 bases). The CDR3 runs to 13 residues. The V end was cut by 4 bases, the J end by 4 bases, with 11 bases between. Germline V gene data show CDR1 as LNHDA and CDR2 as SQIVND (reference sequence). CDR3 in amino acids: CASSKGGLYEQYF. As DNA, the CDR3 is TGTGCCAGTAGTAAAGGGGGTCTTTACGAGCAGTACTTC. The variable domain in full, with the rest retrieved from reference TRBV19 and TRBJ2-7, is DGGITQSPKYLFRKEGQNVTLSCEQNLNHDAMYWYRQDPGQGLRLIYYSQIVNDFQKGDIAEGYSVSREKKESFPLTVTSAQKNPTAFYLCASSKGGLYEQYFGPGTRLTVT.

The CDR3 sequence is CASSTTGYSYNEQFF. CDR3 DNA: TGTGCCAGCAGCACCACAGGTTACTCCTACAATGAGCAGTTCTTC. V usage is TRBV7-2 and J usage is TRBJ2-1; TRBD1 might be the D (5 bases). This CDR3 spans 15 amino acids. Trimming removed 5 bases from V and 0 bases from J, with 11 bases in between. The V gene's germline CDR1 is SGHTA and CDR2 FQGNSA.

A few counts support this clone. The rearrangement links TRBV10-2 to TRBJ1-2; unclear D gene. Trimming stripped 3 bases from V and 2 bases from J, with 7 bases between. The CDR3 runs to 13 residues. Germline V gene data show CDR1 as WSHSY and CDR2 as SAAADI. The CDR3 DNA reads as TGCGCCAGCAGTGATACGGGGAACTATGGCTACACCTTC. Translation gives CASSDTGNYGYTF.

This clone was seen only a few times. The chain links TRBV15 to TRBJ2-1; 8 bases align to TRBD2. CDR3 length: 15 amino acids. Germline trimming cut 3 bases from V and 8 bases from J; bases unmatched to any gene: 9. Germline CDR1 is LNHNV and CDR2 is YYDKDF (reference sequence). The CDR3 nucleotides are TGTGCCACCAGCAGGTCGGGGACTAGGAAGGATGAGCAGTTCTTC. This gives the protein CATSRSGTRKDEQFF.

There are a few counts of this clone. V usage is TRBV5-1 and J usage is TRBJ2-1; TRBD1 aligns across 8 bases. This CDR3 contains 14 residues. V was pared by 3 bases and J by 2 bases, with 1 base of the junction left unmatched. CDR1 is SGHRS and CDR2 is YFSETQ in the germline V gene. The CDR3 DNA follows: TGCGCCAGCAGCTGGACAGGGACCTACAATGAGCAGTTCTTC. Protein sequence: CASSWTGTYNEQFF.

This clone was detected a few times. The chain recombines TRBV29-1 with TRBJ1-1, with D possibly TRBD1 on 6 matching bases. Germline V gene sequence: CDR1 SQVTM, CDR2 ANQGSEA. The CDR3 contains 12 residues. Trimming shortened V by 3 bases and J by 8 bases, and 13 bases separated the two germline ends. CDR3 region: CSVDETGDEAFF. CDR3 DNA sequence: TGCAGCGTTGACGAGACAGGCGACGAAGCTTTCTTT.

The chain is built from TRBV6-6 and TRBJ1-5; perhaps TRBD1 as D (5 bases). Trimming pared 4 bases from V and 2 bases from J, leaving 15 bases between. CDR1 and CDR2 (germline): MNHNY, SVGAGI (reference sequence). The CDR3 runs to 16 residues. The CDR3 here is CASSSNGASGNQPQHF. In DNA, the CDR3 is TGTGCCAGCAGTTCCAATGGGGCGTCTGGCAATCAGCCCCAGCATTTT.

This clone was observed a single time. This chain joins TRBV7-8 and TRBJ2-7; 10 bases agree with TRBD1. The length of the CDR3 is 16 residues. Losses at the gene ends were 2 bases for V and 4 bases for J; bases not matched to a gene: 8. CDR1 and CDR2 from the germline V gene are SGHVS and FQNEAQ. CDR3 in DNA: TGTGCCAGCAGCTTACGCCGGGACAGGGGAGGATACGAGCAGTACTTC. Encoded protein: CASSLRRDRGGYEQYF.

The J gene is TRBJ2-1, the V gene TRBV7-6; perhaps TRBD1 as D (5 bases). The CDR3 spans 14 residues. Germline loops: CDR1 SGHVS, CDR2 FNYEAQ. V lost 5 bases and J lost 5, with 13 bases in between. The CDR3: CASSQARVNNEQFF. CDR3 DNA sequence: TGTGCCAGCAGCCAAGCCAGGGTTAACAATGAGCAGTTCTTC. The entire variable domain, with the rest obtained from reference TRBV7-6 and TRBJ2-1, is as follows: GAGVSQSPRYKVTKRGQDVALRCDPISGHVSLYWYRQALGQGPEFLTYFNYEAQQDKSGLPNDRFSAERPEGSISTLTIQRTEQRDSAMYRCASSQARVNNEQFFGPGTRLTVL.

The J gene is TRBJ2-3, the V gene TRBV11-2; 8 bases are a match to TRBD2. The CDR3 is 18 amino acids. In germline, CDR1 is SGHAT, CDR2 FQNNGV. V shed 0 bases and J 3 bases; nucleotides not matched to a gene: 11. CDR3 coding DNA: TGTGCCAGCAGCTTAGACGCCCTTCTGGCGGGGGGTACAGATACGCAGTATTTT. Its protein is CASSLDALLAGGTDTQYF. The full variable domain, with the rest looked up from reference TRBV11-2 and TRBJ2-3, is EAGVAQSPRYKIIEKRQSVAFWCNPISGHATLYWYQQILGQGPKLLIQFQNNGVVDDSQLPKDRFSAERLKGVDSTLKIQPAKLEDSAVYLCASSLDALLAGGTDTQYFGPGTRLTVL.

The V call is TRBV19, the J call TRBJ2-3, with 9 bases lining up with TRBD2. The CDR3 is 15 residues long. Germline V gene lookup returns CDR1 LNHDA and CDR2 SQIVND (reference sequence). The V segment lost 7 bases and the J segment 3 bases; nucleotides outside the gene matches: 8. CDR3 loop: CASKALSGGTDTQYF. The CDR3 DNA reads TGTGCCAGTAAGGCCTTGAGCGGGGGGACAGATACGCAGTATTTT. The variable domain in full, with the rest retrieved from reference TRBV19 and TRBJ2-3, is DGGITQSPKYLFRKEGQNVTLSCEQNLNHDAMYWYRQDPGQGLRLIYYSQIVNDFQKGDIAEGYSVSREKKESFPLTVTSAQKNPTAFYLCASKALSGGTDTQYFGPGTRLTVL.

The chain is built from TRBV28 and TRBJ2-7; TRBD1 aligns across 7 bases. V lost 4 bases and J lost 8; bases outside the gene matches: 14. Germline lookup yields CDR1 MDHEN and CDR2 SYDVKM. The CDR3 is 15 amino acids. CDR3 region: CASSSTSLTGDQQYF. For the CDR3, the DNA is TGTGCCAGCAGTTCCACTTCCCTTACAGGGGATCAGCAGTACTTC.

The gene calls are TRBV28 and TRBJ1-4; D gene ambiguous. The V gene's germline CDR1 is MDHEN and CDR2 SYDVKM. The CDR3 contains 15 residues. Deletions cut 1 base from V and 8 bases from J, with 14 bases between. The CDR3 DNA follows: TGTGCCAGCAGTTTATCAAGAGGGCGGCCAGAAAAACTGTTTTTT. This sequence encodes CASSLSRGRPEKLFF.

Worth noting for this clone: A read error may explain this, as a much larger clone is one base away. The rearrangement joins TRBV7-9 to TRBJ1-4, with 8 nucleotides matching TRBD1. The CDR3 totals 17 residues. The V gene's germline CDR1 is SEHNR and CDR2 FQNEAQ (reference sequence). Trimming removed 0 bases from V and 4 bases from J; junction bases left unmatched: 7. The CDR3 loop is CASSLATPTGVNEKLFF. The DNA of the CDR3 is TGTGCCAGCAGCTTAGCGACTCCGACAGGGGTTAATGAAAAACTGTTTTTT.

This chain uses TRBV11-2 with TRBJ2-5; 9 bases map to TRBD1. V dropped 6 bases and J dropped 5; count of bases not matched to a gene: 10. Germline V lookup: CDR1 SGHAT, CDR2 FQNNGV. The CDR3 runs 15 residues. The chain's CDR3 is CASSRGDRESETQYF. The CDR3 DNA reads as TGTGCCAGCAGTCGAGGGGACAGGGAGTCGGAGACCCAGTACTTC.